This T cell receptor (beta chain) was recovered during a study of blood T cell repertoires in COVID-19. CDR3 length: 15 amino acids. Looked up from germline, CDR1 is LNHDA and CDR2 is SQIVND (reference sequence). Trimming removed 5 bases from V and 0 bases from J, with 11 bases in between. The data were produced by immunoSEQ multiplex PCR, yet TCRdb's version contains in-frame clones alone and is incomplete. The data show around 100,000 clones, with around two thirds seen just once and 3.5% to 4% held by the top ten. The sequencing sample was made of peripheral blood. This TCR derives from a man between 65 and 85 years old with COVID-19, enrolled during active disease. The chain is built from TRBV19 and TRBJ2-1, with D tentatively TRBD2 (6 bases). CDR3 residues: CASSLGTVSYNEQFF. The CDR3 DNA reads TGTGCCAGTAGTCTCGGGACTGTCTCCTACAATGAGCAGTTCTTC.